The 18 T cell receptor beta chains below come from one sample, sequenced in a study of blood T cell repertoires in COVID-19. The repertoire was sequenced with immunoSEQ multiplex PCR; TCRdb's copy has only in-frame clones and lacks some. Among around 130,000 clones, roughly 80% were seen once, and the ten largest hold 2.4%. Sequencing was carried out using PBMCs or T cells enriched from blood (not recorded which). The receptors shown here come from a man aged 40-55 years with acute COVID-19.

This clone showed up just once. The rearrangement links TRBV29-1 to TRBJ2-7; maybe TRBD1 (5 bases). The V end lost 3 bases, the J end lost 5 bases, and 14 bases lay between the germline ends. The germline CDR1 and CDR2 sequences are SQVTM and ANQGSEA. The CDR3 is 13 amino acids. The CDR3 DNA reads TGCAGCGTTGAGCCAGGACAAGGCGACGAGCAGTACTTC. Protein product: CSVEPGQGDEQYF.

CDR3 in amino acids: CASSLRGAMADTQYF. The CDR3 bases are TGTGCCAGCAGTTTACGGGGGGCCATGGCAGATACGCAGTATTTT. V is TRBV27 and J is TRBJ2-3, with D possibly matching TRBD2 (7 bases). CDR1 MNHEY and CDR2 SMNVEV come from the germline V gene (reference sequence). V was pared by 2 bases and J by 4 bases, with 13 bases between. The CDR3 is 15 amino acids.

This chain links TRBV15 with TRBJ1-4; the match to TRBD1 covers 9 bases. Germline V gene sequence: CDR1 LNHNV, CDR2 YYDKDF (reference sequence). The CDR3 spans 16 residues. The ends lost 0 bases at V and 8 bases at J; junction bases unmatched: 7. The DNA for the CDR3 is TGTGCCACCAGCAGAGAGGCTTGGACAGGGGTCGAAAAACTGTTTTTT. This codes for CATSREAWTGVEKLFF.

The chain links TRBV6-5 to TRBJ1-5; the D is unclear. V was trimmed by 6 bases and J by 4 bases, leaving 13 bases between them. CDR1 is MNHEY and CDR2 is SVGAGI in the germline V gene. The length of the CDR3 is 14 residues. Here the CDR3 reads CASSLDTLNQPQHF. CDR3 sequence (DNA): TGTGCCAGCAGCCTTGACACTTTGAATCAGCCCCAGCATTTT.

The genes are TRBV18 and TRBJ1-5; TRBD1 aligns across 8 bases. The CDR3 loop spans 14 amino acids. The germline gives CDR1 KGHSH, CDR2 LQKENI. V was clipped by 4 bases and J by 5 bases; unmatched bases: 4. Here the CDR3 DNA reads TGTGCCAGCTCACTAACAGGGGGGGATCAGCCCCAGCATTTT. This sequence encodes CASSLTGGDQPQHF.

The gene calls are TRBV11-3 and TRBJ2-2; 7 bases map to TRBD1. After removal of 5 bases from V and 4 bases from J, the junction contained 7 bases not matched to a gene. Germline values: CDR1 SGHNT, CDR2 YENEEA. The CDR3 length is 15 residues. The CDR3 loop is CASSQGGAGTGELFF. CDR3 nucleotide sequence: TGTGCCAGCAGCCAAGGGGGCGCGGGCACCGGGGAGCTGTTTTTT.

The chain links TRBV19 to TRBJ2-1; a possible D gene is TRBD1 (6 bases). CDR3 length: 17 residues. Trimming shortened V by 10 bases and J by 0 bases, and 22 bases separated the two germline ends. Germline CDR1 reads LNHDA; CDR2 reads SQIVND (reference sequence). The CDR3 loop reads CATRDHQGLGSYNEQFF. CDR3 sequence (DNA): TGTGCCACTCGGGACCATCAGGGGCTTGGCTCCTACAATGAGCAGTTCTTC.

The chain carries TRBV11-3 and TRBJ2-1, with D possibly being TRBD2 (6 bases). Germline V lookup: CDR1 SGHNT, CDR2 YENEEA. V lost 2 bases, J lost 4 bases, and 9 bases lay in between. The CDR3 covers 14 residues. CDR3 residues: CASSLRGTYNEQFF. Written as DNA, the CDR3 is TGTGCCAGCAGCTTACGCGGGACTTACAATGAGCAGTTCTTC.

J is TRBJ2-1 and V is TRBV7-2; 10 bases line up with TRBD2. V lost 3 bases, J lost 6 bases, and 2 bases stayed unmatched. This CDR3 has 14 amino acids. Germline assignment: CDR1 SGHTA and CDR2 FQGNSA. The CDR3 sequence is CASSFSGGGNEQFF. CDR3 nucleotide sequence: TGTGCCAGCAGCTTCAGCGGGGGGGGCAATGAGCAGTTCTTC. Supplemented by reference TRBV7-2 and TRBJ2-1, the full variable domain reads GAGVSQSPSNKVTEKGKDVELRCDPISGHTALYWYRQSLGQGLEFLIYFQGNSAPDKSGLPSDRFSAERTGGSVSTLTIQRTQQEDSAVYLCASSFSGGGNEQFFGPGTRLTVL.

The rearrangement uses TRBV5-1 and TRBJ2-6; 9 nucleotides agree with TRBD2. The CDR3 sequence is 16 residues long. Trimming cost V 4 bases and J 11 bases; bases outside gene matches: 13. CDR1 is SGHRS and CDR2 is YFSETQ in the germline V gene. The DNA of the CDR3 is TGCGCCAGCAGCCCGACAGCGGGGGGACTCTCTGACGTCCTGACTTTC. This translates into CASSPTAGGLSDVLTF. Full variable domain (rest looked up from reference TRBV5-1 and TRBJ2-6): KAGVTQTPRYLIKTRGQQVTLSCSPISGHRSVSWYQQTPGQGLQFLFEYFSETQRNKGNFPGRFSGRQFSNSRSEMNVSTLELGDSALYLCASSPTAGGLSDVLTFGAGSRLTVL.

The gene calls are TRBV25-1 and TRBJ2-1; TRBD1 is a possible D gene (5 bases). V was shortened by 5 bases and J by 5 bases, with 22 bases between the two germline ends. The CDR3 spans 17 residues. Germline assignment: CDR1 MGHDK and CDR2 SYGVNS. CDR3 sequence: CASSPYQGPGRHNEQFF. Written as DNA, the CDR3 is TGTGCCAGCAGTCCTTATCAGGGCCCCGGTCGCCACAATGAGCAGTTCTTC. Full variable domain (remainder filled in from reference TRBV25-1 and TRBJ2-1): EADIYQTPRYLVIGTGKKITLECSQTMGHDKMYWYQQDPGMELHLIHYSYGVNSTEKGDLSSESTVSRIRTEHFPLTLESARPSHTSQYLCASSPYQGPGRHNEQFFGPGTRLTVL.

The chain links TRBV3-1 (or the pseudogene TRBV3-2) to TRBJ1-4, with D possibly being TRBD1 (5 bases). Between the trimmed V and J ends, which lost 1 base and 1 base, there was a span of 13 bases. The CDR3 consists of 17 residues. Looked up from germline, CDR1 is LGHDT and CDR2 is YNNKEL (reference sequence). The CDR3 region is CASSQGRGSGTNEKLFF. CDR3 sequence (DNA): TGTGCCAGCAGCCAAGGACGGGGGAGTGGAACTAATGAAAAACTGTTTTTT.

The chain employs TRBV3-1 (or the pseudogene TRBV3-2) and TRBJ1-6; D uncertain. The CDR3 length is 12 residues. V gave up 1 base and J gave up 8 bases, with 3 bases separating them. Germline CDR1 and CDR2: LGHDT and YNNKEL (reference sequence). As DNA, the CDR3 is TGTGCCAGCAGCCAAGGAGATTCACCCCTCCACTTT. It yields the protein CASSQGDSPLHF.

There are a few counts of this clone. This chain links TRBV6-5 with TRBJ2-2; D gene unclear. V shed 4 bases and J shed 4 bases, with 7 bases lying between them. This CDR3 comprises 13 residues. Germline V gene lookup returns CDR1 MNHEY and CDR2 SVGAGI. Written as DNA, the CDR3 is TGTGCCAGCAGTTTTCAGGCCACCGGGGAGCTGTTTTTT. This sequence encodes CASSFQATGELFF.

The genes are TRBV28 and TRBJ2-5, with D maybe TRBD1 (6 bases). Per the germline V gene, CDR1 is MDHEN and CDR2 is SYDVKM. Between the trimmed V and J ends, which lost 6 bases and 4 bases, there was a span of 12 bases. There are 13 residues in the CDR3. In nucleotides, the CDR3 is TGTGCCAGCAGAGGGGGACCTACAGAGACCCAGTACTTC. Translating it yields CASRGGPTETQYF.

This clone has just a few counts. The genes are TRBV5-6 and TRBJ1-2; D gene ambiguous. V lost 2 bases, J lost 8 bases, and 13 bases lay in between. CDR1 is SGHDT, CDR2 YYEEEE, per germline. The CDR3 consists of 13 residues. CDR3 loop: CASSFGERIGYTF. The CDR3 bases are TGTGCCAGCAGCTTCGGAGAGAGAATAGGCTACACCTTC.

This CDR3 reads CASTISPGSFDTEAFF. The CDR3 bases are TGTGCCAGTACCATTAGCCCGGGGAGTTTCGACACTGAAGCTTTCTTT. The chain employs TRBV19 and TRBJ1-1; the D is unclear. The CDR3 spans 16 residues. The germline V gene has CDR1 LNHDA and CDR2 SQIVND (reference sequence). Trimming left V 7 bases short and J 3 bases short, with 21 bases between.

This clone was found once. J is TRBJ2-1 and V is TRBV6-5; the D gene is possibly TRBD2 (6 bases). CDR1 MNHEY and CDR2 SVGAGI come from the germline V gene. Deletions cut 5 bases from V and 6 bases from J, with 14 bases between. The CDR3 is made up of 14 amino acids. The CDR3 sequence is CASSPRTTFNEQFF. CDR3 in DNA: TGTGCCAGCAGTCCTAGGACTACCTTCAATGAGCAGTTCTTC.